One sample yielded the 2 T cell receptor beta chains listed below, sequenced in a study of identical twins (TCRdb year 2016). Library preparation employed 5' RACE. The run used an Illumina HiSeq 2000. Starting from the raw public reads, TCRdb applied fastp trimming at Q25, assembled clones with MiXCR and retained in-frame beta chains. Each CDR3 protein appears once, grouped with its most common genes and DNA. Here the sample has approximately 600,000 distinct CDR3 sequences; under 8.5% occur a single time. The top ten constitute less than 2% of the sample. Separately, the same data were catalogued under a study of yellow fever vaccine responses in identical twins.

The sequencing sample was made of PBMCs. The source of these receptors is a woman under 30 in good health.

This clonotype was observed a few times. The chain has TRBV2 and TRBJ1-1; D is uncertain. V lost 8 bases and J lost 4, with 14 bases in between. Germline V gene data show CDR1 as SNHLY and CDR2 as FYNNEI. The CDR3 consists of 13 residues. CDR3 coding DNA: TGTGCCAGCGCCCTCGGGGTCGGCACTGAAGCTTTCTTT. This gives the protein CASALGVGTEAFF. Full variable domain (missing parts from reference TRBV2 and TRBJ1-1): EPEVTQTPSHQVTQMGQEVILRCVPISNHLYFYWYRQILGQKVEFLVSFYNNEISEKSEIFDDQFSVERPDGSNFTLKIRSTKLEDSAMYFCASALGVGTEAFFGQGTRLTVV.

Many counts were recorded for this clonotype. The CDR3: CASSLSSPTGELFF. The CDR3 nucleotides read TGTGCCAGCAGTTTAAGTTCTCCCACCGGGGAGCTGTTTTTT. The chain employs TRBV12-3 or TRBV12-4 and TRBJ2-2; no clear D gene. This CDR3 is built from 14 residues. V lost 2 bases to trimming and J lost 4 bases, with 8 bases between them.